A selection of T cell receptor beta chains follows, all from one sample in a study of beta chain features in type 1 diabetes. Repertoires were generated with immunoSEQ multiplex PCR, while TCRdb's copy carries only in-frame clones and drops some. The data hold hundreds of thousands of clones, with 7% to 9% observed a single time. The specimen was central memory CD4+ T cells from blood. Receptor source: a woman aged 18-35 years in good health. The CDR3 runs from the conserved cysteine through the conserved F or W. A D gene is named only where the DNA matches it firmly. Where a row states a size, it is once, few, many or the class of an expanded clone; other rows omit it.

clone size,V gene,D gene,CDR3 length,J gene,CDR3 DNA,CDR3 protein
many,TRBV11-2,TRBD2,16,TRBJ2-1,TGTGCCAGCAGCCCCCGGTCGACTAGCATGTTCCATGAGCAGTTCTTC,CASSPRSTSMFHEQFF
few,TRBV7-2,TRBD1,14,TRBJ1-2,TGTGCCAGCAGCCCTGGACAGGGGGCGGTTGGCTACACCTTC,CASSPGQGAVGYTF
-,TRBV5-1,-,13,TRBJ2-2,TGCGCCAGCGAGGGTCCCCATCCCGGGGAGCTGTTTTTT,CASEGPHPGELFF
-,TRBV7-8,-,12,TRBJ2-7,TGTGCCAGCAGCCAGGGCCGCTACGAGCAGTACTTC,CASSQGRYEQYF
-,TRBV2,-,11,TRBJ2-1,TGTGCCAGCAAAGCCGACCACTTGCAGTTCTTC,CASKADHLQFF
-,TRBV10-3,-,14,TRBJ1-1,TGTGCCATCAGACCCGGGACCATGAACACTGAAGCTTTCTTT,CAIRPGTMNTEAFF
many,TRBV2,-,12,TRBJ2-3,TGTGCCAGCCGGGACAACACAGATACGCAGTATTTT,CASRDNTDTQYF
-,TRBV7-2,-,13,TRBJ2-2,TGTGCCAGCAGCTTAAGGGGCACCGGGGAGCTGTTTTTT,CASSLRGTGELFF
few,TRBV29-1,-,14,TRBJ1-4,TGCAGCGCTGTCCTAGCAGGGCTTAATGAAAAACTGTTTTTT,CSAVLAGLNEKLFF
-,TRBV25-1,-,15,TRBJ2-6,TGTGCCAGCAGTGGTACAGACTCTGGGGCCAACGTCCTGACTTTC,CASSGTDSGANVLTF
-,TRBV7-2,-,15,TRBJ2-2,TGTGCCAGCAGCTTAGAGCTAATGAACACCGGGGAGCTGTTTTTT,CASSLELMNTGELFF
few,TRBV28,TRBD1,14,TRBJ2-3,TGTGCCAGCCTGTCGGGACAGGGCACCGATACGCAGTATTTT,CASLSGQGTDTQYF
few,TRBV2,-,15,TRBJ2-7,TGTGCCAGCAGTGATTGGGCTAGTCCGGCCTACGAGCAGTACTTC,CASSDWASPAYEQYF
few,TRBV9,-,15,TRBJ2-1,TGTGCCAGCAGCGTATATGGTCGGGGGCCCGATGAGCAGTTCTTC,CASSVYGRGPDEQFF
few,TRBV4-2,TRBD2,14,TRBJ2-3,TGTGCCAGCAGCCCTAGCGGGGGCACAGATACGCAGTATTTT,CASSPSGGTDTQYF
-,TRBV4-2,-,16,TRBJ2-3,TGTGCCAGCAGCCAAGATTTAAGTGGCGGGCTCATGGCGCAGTATTTT,CASSQDLSGGLMAQYF
many,TRBV7-2,TRBD2,16,TRBJ2-3,TGTGCCAGCAGCTTAGTAGCGGGAGACCTCAAGGATACGCAGTATTTT,CASSLVAGDLKDTQYF
-,TRBV28,TRBD1,17,TRBJ2-7,TGTGCCAGCAGTACACCCGGGGACAGGTCAAGCTCCTACGAGCAGTACTTC,CASSTPGDRSSSYEQYF
few,TRBV10-3,TRBD1,17,TRBJ2-6,TGTGCCACCATCGACGCGGACAGGGGAAGTGGGGCCAACGTCCTGACTTTC,CATIDADRGSGANVLTF
many,TRBV7-9,-,16,TRBJ1-3,TGTGCCAGCAGCTTAGAAGGCCGTAACTCTGGAAACACCATATATTTT,CASSLEGRNSGNTIYF